The rows below give T cell receptor beta chains drawn from one sample of a study of cytomegalovirus exposure and HLA in healthy donors. Here immunoSEQ multiplex PCR was the method, and the copy in TCRdb shows in-frame clones only, minus some. The sample holds more than 150,000 clones, roughly 80% seen once. Source material: PBMCs. These TCRs come from a man between 18 and 29 years old in good health and CMV-seropositive. Both conserved end residues are part of each CDR3. Each record gives: CDR3 length, D gene, clone size, V gene, J gene, CDR3 protein, CDR3 DNA. D genes are given only for firm matches. Clone size, where shown, is once, few, many, or a class for clones that have expanded.

14	TRBD1	NA	TRBV27	TRBJ1-5	CASRLQGAGQPQHF	TGTGCCAGCAGACTACAGGGGGCCGGTCAGCCCCAGCATTTT
15	NA	NA	TRBV18	TRBJ1-2	CASSPEGSGGNGYTF	TGTGCCAGCTCACCCGAGGGGTCGGGGGGCAATGGCTACACCTTC
15	NA	NA	TRBV13	TRBJ2-2	CASSLRLGNTGELFF	TGTGCCAGCAGCCTCAGACTAGGTAACACCGGGGAGCTGTTTTTT
15	NA	NA	TRBV25-1	TRBJ2-2	CASSDNQLAPGELFF	TGTGCCAGCAGTGATAACCAACTAGCACCCGGGGAGCTGTTTTTT
14	NA	NA	TRBV6-5	TRBJ2-3	CASRRPGGTDTQYF	TGTGCCAGCAGGCGCCCCGGGGGCACAGATACGCAGTATTTT
17	TRBD2	NA	TRBV28	TRBJ2-1	CASSLTSGRHLYNEQFF	TGTGCCAGCAGTTTGACTAGCGGGAGACACCTATACAATGAGCAGTTCTTC
15	NA	NA	TRBV28	TRBJ2-7	CASALGGGSNYEQYF	TGTGCCAGCGCCCTAGGGGGGGGGTCTAATTACGAGCAGTACTTC
13	NA	NA	TRBV27	TRBJ2-2	CASSHSNTGELFF	TGTGCCAGCAGCCACTCGAACACCGGGGAGCTGTTTTTT
18	NA	NA	TRBV28	TRBJ1-1	CASSFRSGYRVVIAEAFF	TGTGCCAGCAGTTTTCGCTCGGGTTACAGGGTGGTAATTGCTGAAGCTTTCTTT
16	NA	few	TRBV4-2	TRBJ2-3	CASSQEPRPFTDTQYF	TGTGCCAGCAGCCAAGAGCCCAGGCCATTCACAGATACGCAGTATTTT
18	TRBD1	NA	TRBV7-2	TRBJ2-7	CASSLEEDLGQGIYEQYF	TGTGCCAGCAGCTTAGAGGAGGATTTGGGACAGGGGATTTACGAGCAGTACTTC
12	NA	NA	TRBV6-1	TRBJ2-1	CASSPAYNEQFF	TGTGCCAGCAGCCCGGCCTACAATGAGCAGTTCTTC
15	NA	NA	TRBV27	TRBJ2-2	CASSSGPSNTGELFF	TGTGCCAGCAGTTCAGGGCCATCGAACACCGGGGAGCTGTTTTTT
13	NA	NA	TRBV2	TRBJ1-4	CASGAGMIEKLFF	TGTGCCAGCGGGGCAGGGATGATTGAAAAACTGTTTTTT
15	TRBD1	NA	TRBV4-1	TRBJ1-2	CASSLSGQGMDGYTF	TGCGCCAGCAGCCTCTCGGGACAGGGGATGGATGGCTACACCTTC
16	TRBD2	NA	TRBV7-6	TRBJ2-1	CASSSTGTSGTNEQFF	TGTGCCAGCAGCTCTACCGGGACTAGCGGGACCAATGAGCAGTTCTTC
11	TRBD1	NA	TRBV30	TRBJ1-2	CAWSVGQLDTF	TGTGCCTGGAGTGTGGGACAGTTAGACACCTTC
16	NA	NA	TRBV4-1	TRBJ1-4	CASSNSPGSQGEKLFF	TGCGCCAGCAGCAATTCCCCCGGGTCCCAAGGTGAAAAACTGTTTTTT
16	TRBD2	few	TRBV6-5	TRBJ2-7	CASSYSILAGNYEQYF	TGTGCCAGCAGTTACTCGATACTAGCGGGGAACTACGAGCAGTACTTC
12	TRBD1	few	TRBV19	TRBJ1-2	CASTGQGDGYTF	TGTGCCAGTACAGGACAGGGAGATGGCTACACCTTC
16	NA	few	TRBV27	TRBJ1-1	CASSSVFRRGNTEAFF	TGTGCCAGCAGCTCAGTTTTTAGGAGGGGGAACACTGAAGCTTTCTTT
13	TRBD2	NA	TRBV7-9	TRBJ2-1	CASLRGEYNEQFF	TGTGCCAGCCTGCGGGGGGAGTACAATGAGCAGTTCTTC
16	TRBD1	NA	TRBV4-1	TRBJ1-2	CASSQELRGLGYGYTF	TGCGCCAGCAGCCAAGAGTTAAGGGGGCTGGGATATGGCTACACCTTC
16	TRBD2	NA	TRBV28	TRBJ2-7	CASSLATSGRYYEQYF	TGTGCCAGCAGTTTGGCAACTAGCGGGAGGTACTACGAGCAGTACTTC
13	TRBD1	NA	TRBV10-2	TRBJ2-7	CASNRDRAHEQYF	TGCGCCAGCAACCGGGACAGGGCCCACGAGCAGTACTTC
15	TRBD2	NA	TRBV28	TRBJ2-7	CASRYRLAGHGEQYF	TGTGCCAGCAGGTACAGACTAGCGGGACACGGCGAGCAGTACTTC
16	NA	NA	TRBV11-3	TRBJ2-7	CASSLTLAGLTYEQYF	TGTGCCAGCAGCCTGACCCTGGCGGGCCTCACCTACGAGCAGTACTTC
14	TRBD1	NA	TRBV19	TRBJ1-2	CASSIGQGSYGYTF	TGTGCCAGTAGTATAGGACAGGGGAGCTATGGCTACACCTTC
14	NA	NA	TRBV9	TRBJ2-7	CASSVRQVTQGQYF	TGTGCCAGCAGCGTACGACAGGTTACCCAGGGGCAGTACTTC
14	NA	NA	TRBV9	TRBJ2-7	CASSPPGKMDEQYF	TGTGCCAGCAGCCCCCCGGGAAAGATGGACGAGCAGTACTTC
14	TRBD1	NA	TRBV19	TRBJ2-2	CASMRTGDTGELFF	TGTGCCAGTATGCGGACAGGGGACACCGGGGAGCTGTTTTTT
19	TRBD2	once	TRBV5-6	TRBJ2-2	CASSSLTSGRRGGRGELFF	TGTGCCAGCAGCTCACTGACTAGCGGGAGGAGGGGGGGCCGAGGGGAGCTGTTTTTT
16	TRBD2	NA	TRBV29-1	TRBJ2-1	CSVEQTSGSFYNEQFF	TGCAGCGTTGAACAGACTAGCGGGAGCTTCTACAATGAGCAGTTCTTC
14	NA	NA	TRBV5-1	TRBJ1-5	CASSLGGKNQPQHF	TGCGCCAGCAGCTTAGGGGGAAAAAATCAGCCCCAGCATTTT
17	TRBD2	NA	TRBV7-9	TRBJ2-7	CASSLVSSGSGSYEQYF	TGTGCCAGCAGCTTAGTGTCTAGCGGGAGTGGGTCCTACGAGCAGTACTTC
11	NA	NA	TRBV4-2	TRBJ2-7	CASSQDGEQYF	TGTGCCAGCAGCCAAGACGGCGAGCAGTACTTC
14	NA	NA	TRBV9	TRBJ2-7	CASSEGVRSYEQYF	TGTGCCAGCAGCGAGGGGGTTCGAAGCTACGAGCAGTACTTC
15	NA	NA	TRBV6-5	TRBJ2-7	CASSYGGSPPYEQYF	TGTGCCAGCAGTTACGGCGGTAGCCCACCCTACGAGCAGTACTTC
17	TRBD2	NA	TRBV4-3	TRBJ2-7	CASSQDLMTSGSNEQYF	TGCGCCAGCAGCCAAGATCTTATGACTAGCGGGAGTAATGAGCAGTACTTC
18	TRBD2	NA	TRBV9	TRBJ2-1	CASSVALAGGPTGDEQFF	TGTGCCAGCAGCGTAGCGTTGGCGGGAGGGCCAACTGGCGATGAGCAGTTCTTC
13	TRBD1	few	TRBV7-9	TRBJ1-3	CASSSGTGNTIYF	TGTGCCAGCAGCTCCGGGACAGGGAACACCATATATTTT
14	TRBD1	NA	TRBV7-2	TRBJ1-1	CASSTQGTNTEAFF	TGTGCCAGCAGCACACAGGGGACCAACACTGAAGCTTTCTTT
13	NA	NA	TRBV27	TRBJ2-1	CASSWTTNNEQFF	TGTGCCAGCAGTTGGACTACCAACAATGAGCAGTTCTTC
16	NA	NA	TRBV5-1	TRBJ2-1	CASRSAGVEIYNEQFF	TGCGCCAGCAGGTCTGCAGGGGTGGAGATTTACAATGAGCAGTTCTTC
15	TRBD1	NA	TRBV7-9	TRBJ2-7	CASSLGDRGDYEQYF	TGTGCCAGCAGCTTAGGAGACAGGGGCGACTACGAGCAGTACTTC
13	NA	few	TRBV19	TRBJ1-1	CASSVGLHTEAFF	TGTGCCAGTAGTGTTGGACTGCACACTGAAGCTTTCTTT
13	NA	NA	TRBV28	TRBJ2-7	CASSLEGSYEQYF	TGTGCCAGCAGTTTGGAGGGGAGCTACGAGCAGTACTTC
13	NA	few	TRBV9	TRBJ1-1	CASSIQANTEAFF	TGTGCCAGCAGCATACAGGCAAACACTGAAGCTTTCTTT
13	NA	once	TRBV5-1	TRBJ2-1	CASSGGTGDEQFF	TGCGCCAGCAGTGGCGGGACCGGGGATGAGCAGTTCTTC
14	TRBD2	NA	TRBV10-3	TRBJ2-1	CAIVGSGLYNEQFF	TGTGCCATCGTGGGTAGCGGGTTATACAATGAGCAGTTCTTC
15	NA	NA	TRBV9	TRBJ2-4	CASSTRGLVKNIQYF	TGTGCCAGCTCTACCAGGGGTTTGGTCAAAAACATTCAGTACTTC
16	TRBD2	once	TRBV9	TRBJ2-1	CASSPYGGTEKNEQFF	TGTGCCAGCAGCCCCTACGGGGGGACCGAGAAAAATGAGCAGTTCTTC
13	TRBD1	NA	TRBV7-7	TRBJ2-5	CASSSGQGETQYF	TGTGCCAGCAGCTCGGGACAGGGAGAGACCCAGTACTTC
15	TRBD2	NA	TRBV5-4	TRBJ2-1	CASSRGTSVYNEQFF	TGTGCCAGCAGCCGGGGGACTAGCGTCTACAATGAGCAGTTCTTC
13	NA	NA	TRBV5-1	TRBJ2-1	CASSFDSPYEQFF	TGCGCCAGCAGCTTTGACTCGCCCTATGAGCAGTTCTTC
14	NA	NA	TRBV7-9	TRBJ2-1	CASSGGPAINEQFF	TGTGCCAGCAGCGGCGGTCCAGCGATCAATGAGCAGTTCTTC
15	TRBD1	NA	TRBV6-5	TRBJ1-2	CASIQGGQGSYGYTF	TGTGCCAGCATCCAAGGCGGACAGGGAAGCTATGGCTACACCTTC